This T cell receptor beta chain derives from a study of T cells after yellow fever vaccination. Study-wide context: The authors prepared low-cell-number fractions using SMART-Seq v4 Ultra Low Input.

MiXCR, run by TCRdb on the 5' RACE reads, gives a single entry per CDR3 protein. The table lists 450,000 to 550,000 distinct CDR3 sequences, about a fifth of them singletons. The length of the CDR3 is 15 residues. The junction had 6 bases not matched to a gene; V was cut back by 1 base and J by 6 bases. CDR1 and CDR2 from the germline V gene are SNHLY and FYNNEI. The gene calls are TRBV2 and TRBJ2-5; 9 positions match TRBD1. Sequenced material: PBMCs, taken about 20 days after the first yellow fever vaccination. The clonotype originates from a man aged 18 to 30 who received the YFV17D yellow fever vaccine. CDR3 loop: CASSEDRGRLKTQYF. The CDR3 DNA reads TGTGCCAGCAGTGAAGACAGGGGGCGCTTGAAGACCCAGTACTTC.